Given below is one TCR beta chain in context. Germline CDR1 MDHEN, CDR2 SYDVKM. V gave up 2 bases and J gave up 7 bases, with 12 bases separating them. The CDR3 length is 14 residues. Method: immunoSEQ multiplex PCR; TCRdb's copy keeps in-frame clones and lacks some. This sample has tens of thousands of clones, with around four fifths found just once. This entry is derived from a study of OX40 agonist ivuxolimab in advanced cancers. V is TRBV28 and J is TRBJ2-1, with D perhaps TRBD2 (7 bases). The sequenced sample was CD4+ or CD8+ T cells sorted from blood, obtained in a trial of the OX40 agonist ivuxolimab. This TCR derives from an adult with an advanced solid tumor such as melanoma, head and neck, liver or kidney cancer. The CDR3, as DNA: TGTGCCAGCAGTTTAGGTGGGGGGGCTAATGAGCAGTTCTTC. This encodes CASSLGGGANEQFF.